This record concerns one T cell receptor beta chain sequence. V was clipped by 4 bases and J by 3 bases; unmatched bases: 9. Germline V gives CDR1 SGHTS, CDR2 YDEGEE. The CDR3 contains 16 residues. The source of the sample is a study of technical replicates of blood from several donors. The assay was immunoSEQ multiplex PCR, and TCRdb's table has in-frame clones only and misses some. The data hold roughly 93,000 clones, with about 94% observed a single time. Sequencing was carried out using T cells isolated from PBMCs. This chain links TRBV5-8 with TRBJ1-5; TRBD1 aligns across 8 bases. This clonotype was sampled from a human donor in good health. In nucleotides, the CDR3 is TGTGCCAGCAGCGTAGACAGGGGAGGAAACAATCAGCCCCAGCATTTT. It codes for CASSVDRGGNNQPQHF.